Listed below are T cell receptor beta chains from one sample, sequenced in a study of T cells in Graves' hyperthyroidism and ophthalmopathy. TCRdb reprocessed the multiplex PCR reads with MiXCR, giving one entry per CDR3 protein. The table records a few hundred thousand distinct CDR3 sequences, roughly an eighth of them present only once. Sequenced material: blood. The origin of the receptors is a woman between 18 and 29 years old with Graves' hyperthyroidism. The CDR3 runs from the conserved cysteine through the conserved F or W. The D gene is left open where the match is weak. Size tells how often a clone was seen (once, few, many) or the class of an expanded clone, and some rows leave it out.

D gene: -
V gene: TRBV6-1
J gene: TRBJ2-7
clone size: many
CDR3 protein: CASIAEGEQYF
CDR3 DNA: TGTGCCAGCATCGCGGAGGGCGAGCAGTACTTC

D gene: TRBD1
V gene: TRBV4-1
J gene: TRBJ2-5
clone size: -
CDR3 protein: CASSPRDRDIETQYF
CDR3 DNA: TGCGCCAGCAGCCCCCGGGACAGGGACATAGAGACCCAGTACTTC

D gene: TRBD1
V gene: TRBV12-3/TRBV12-4
J gene: TRBJ1-1
clone size: many
CDR3 protein: CASSRTGATEAFF
CDR3 DNA: TGTGCCAGCAGTAGGACAGGAGCGACTGAAGCTTTCTTT

D gene: TRBD1
V gene: TRBV19
J gene: TRBJ1-2
clone size: many
CDR3 protein: CASMLRQGFGYTF
CDR3 DNA: TGTGCCAGTATGCTGCGACAGGGCTTCGGCTACACCTTC

D gene: -
V gene: TRBV3-1
J gene: TRBJ1-3
clone size: many
CDR3 protein: CASSQIGVGNTIYF
CDR3 DNA: TGTGCCAGCAGCCAAATTGGCGTCGGAAACACCATATATTTT

D gene: -
V gene: TRBV29-1
J gene: TRBJ2-3
clone size: many
CDR3 protein: CSVTLAGTDTQYF
CDR3 DNA: TGCAGCGTTACGTTAGCGGGCACAGATACGCAGTATTTT

D gene: -
V gene: TRBV19
J gene: TRBJ2-3
clone size: -
CDR3 protein: CASSSPRSEPTDTQYF
CDR3 DNA: TGTGCCAGTTCCTCCCCGAGGAGCGAGCCCACAGATACGCAGTATTTT

D gene: -
V gene: TRBV20-1
J gene: TRBJ2-3
clone size: few
CDR3 protein: CSARDPLTDTQYF
CDR3 DNA: TGCAGTGCTAGAGATCCCCTCACAGATACGCAGTATTTT

D gene: TRBD2
V gene: TRBV6-1
J gene: TRBJ2-1
clone size: many
CDR3 protein: CASRFLLSGSDDEQFF
CDR3 DNA: TGTGCCAGCAGATTCCTTCTTAGCGGGAGCGACGATGAGCAGTTCTTC

D gene: TRBD1
V gene: TRBV27
J gene: TRBJ2-6
clone size: -
CDR3 protein: CASSTRQGAGANVLTF
CDR3 DNA: TGTGCCAGCAGTACGAGACAGGGAGCAGGGGCCAACGTCCTGACTTTC

D gene: -
V gene: TRBV19
J gene: TRBJ2-5
clone size: many
CDR3 protein: CASSMRERGETQYF
CDR3 DNA: TGTGCCAGTAGTATGAGGGAGAGGGGAGAGACCCAGTACTTC

D gene: -
V gene: TRBV5-1
J gene: TRBJ1-3
clone size: -
CDR3 protein: CASSQQEGGDTIYF
CDR3 DNA: TGCGCCAGCAGCCAACAAGAGGGAGGAGACACCATATATTTT

D gene: -
V gene: TRBV3-1
J gene: TRBJ2-1
clone size: many
CDR3 protein: CASSPDRGVFYNEQFF
CDR3 DNA: TGTGCCAGCAGCCCAGATAGGGGAGTCTTCTACAATGAGCAGTTCTTC

D gene: -
V gene: TRBV13
J gene: TRBJ2-1
clone size: -
CDR3 protein: CASSSSSGKVGYNEQFF
CDR3 DNA: TGTGCCAGCAGCTCCTCCTCCGGGAAAGTGGGCTACAATGAGCAGTTCTTC

D gene: -
V gene: TRBV27
J gene: TRBJ2-7
clone size: few
CDR3 protein: CASTKQGRANSYEQYF
CDR3 DNA: TGTGCCAGCACAAAACAGGGGAGGGCAAACTCCTACGAGCAGTACTTC

D gene: -
V gene: TRBV3-1
J gene: TRBJ2-3
clone size: many
CDR3 protein: CASSPAFSADTQYF
CDR3 DNA: TGTGCCAGCAGCCCCGCCTTTAGTGCAGATACGCAGTATTTT

D gene: -
V gene: TRBV6-2/TRBV6-3
J gene: TRBJ2-3
clone size: -
CDR3 protein: CASRALKSHTDTQYF
CDR3 DNA: TGTGCCAGCAGGGCCCTCAAATCTCACACAGATACGCAGTATTTT